This T cell receptor beta chain was observed in a study of blood T cell repertoires in COVID-19. Across the whole study: Whether acute or convalescent, the COVID-19 samples came from the United States, Italy and Spain. The cDNA or gDNA used as material had been derived from T cells, B-cell-depleted T cells, or PBMCs.

The CDR3 sequence is 14 residues long. Germline V lookup: CDR1 LNHDA, CDR2 SQIVND (reference sequence). Trimming cost V 5 bases and J 3 bases, with 13 bases left between them. Original analysis: Nucleated cell counts were estimated from reference gene primer amplification. Data came from immunoSEQ multiplex PCR; TCRdb stores just in-frame clones and leaves some out. The DNA gave D and trimming, while V, J and clone size come from that table. The top ten clones hold around 4% of a sample with around 150,000 clones, around 90% of them seen once. Sequenced input: peripheral blood. The receptor was derived from a woman in her sixties with active or convalescent COVID-19. The chain links TRBV19 to TRBJ1-2; D perhaps matches TRBD1 (5 bases). This CDR3 reads CASSLLGGDYGYTF. As DNA, the CDR3 is TGTGCCAGTAGTCTGCTCGGGGGGGACTATGGCTACACCTTC.